A selection of T cell receptor beta chains follows, all from one sample in a study of T cell responses to AZD1222 COVID-19 vaccine. TCRdb keeps only in-frame clones here, not all; method: immunoSEQ multiplex PCR. The sample records over 120,000 clones, approximately 92% being singletons. Sample: peripheral blood, taken 28 days after the second AZD1222 dose. Receptors were obtained from an adult who received the AZD1222 COVID-19 vaccine. Each CDR3 is given with its conserved first and last residue.

>TRBJ2-1|16|TRBV5-6
CASSLILAGVGNEQFF
>TRBJ1-1|12|TRBV29-1
CSGSLTGTEAFF
>TRBJ1-1|12|TRBV29-1
CSVALGGYEAFF
>TRBJ1-2|15|TRBV5-1
CASSLVATGGSGYTF
>TRBJ1-2|15|TRBV6-5
CASSTPDRDNYGYTF
>TRBJ1-1|16|TRBV4-3
CASSQLQGPMNTEAFF
>TRBJ1-4|12|TRBV18
CASSQDRKKLFF
>TRBJ1-3|15|TRBV10-3
CAISEHDISGNTIYF
>TRBJ1-1|13|TRBV18
CASSPGMNTEAFF
>TRBJ2-2|16|TRBV7-9
CASSSPSDFYTGELFF
>TRBJ2-3|16|TRBV7-2
CASSSATPRPTDTQYF
>TRBJ2-1|14|TRBV6-4
CAITGLAGADEQFF
>TRBJ1-1|17|TRBV5-3
CARSPRTARYMNTEAFF
>TRBJ2-7|15|TRBV28
CASRQRIWPSYEQYF
>TRBJ2-7|13|TRBV6-5
CASSLGQDYEQYF
>TRBJ2-2|15|TRBV6-4
CASSVKQGATGELFF
>TRBJ1-1|14|TRBV7-9
CASGSVADGTEAFF
>TRBJ2-7|13|TRBV24-1
CATSDGDSYEQYF
>TRBJ2-1|19|TRBV5-1
CASSAASGASGRNYNEQFF
>TRBJ2-7|15|TRBV19
CASKVWDKGIYEQYF
>TRBJ2-7|19|TRBV11-2
CASSLEPASGDLAASEQYF
>TRBJ2-5|14|TRBV3-1/TRBV3-2
CASSHRRNQETQYF
>TRBJ1-2|15|TRBV7-2
CASSLATGTNYGYTF
>TRBJ1-2|10|TRBV12-3/TRBV12-4
CASSFLGYTF
>TRBJ1-1|15|TRBV7-2
CASSSGAGTYTEAFF
>TRBJ2-1|15|TRBV3-1/TRBV3-2
CASSLGRVSYNEQFF